One sample yielded the 9 T cell receptor beta chains listed below, sequenced in a study of siplizumab effects on memory and regulatory T cells. The data were produced by immunoSEQ multiplex PCR, yet TCRdb's version contains in-frame clones alone and is incomplete. The sample shows some 100,000 clones, about 96% of them seen only once. The sequencing sample was made of naive CD4+ T cells sorted from blood. These receptor sequences come from a human donor in good health.

The rearrangement uses TRBV6-1 and TRBJ1-2, with TRBD1 identical over 7 bases. CDR1 and CDR2 from the germline V gene are MNHNS and SASEGT. The CDR3 length is 14 residues. The junction had 8 bases not matched to a gene; V was cut back by 6 bases and J by 4 bases. The CDR3 DNA is TGTGCCAGCAGCCTTGACAGGGTTGGCTATGGCTACACCTTC. This codes for CASSLDRVGYGYTF.

The V gene is TRBV4-1, the J gene TRBJ2-3, with 9 bases that match TRBD2. The CDR3 is 21 amino acids. With V trimmed by 1 base and J by 3 bases, 20 bases remained unmatched. Germline assignment: CDR1 MGHRA and CDR2 YSYEKL. In nucleotides, the CDR3 is TGCGCCAGCAGCCAAGCCCATGTAATGGTTAGGGGGACTAGCTTGACAGATACGCAGTATTTT. This sequence encodes CASSQAHVMVRGTSLTDTQYF.

The rearrangement joins TRBV14 to TRBJ1-2; D is unclear. The CDR3 is made up of 14 amino acids. The germline gives CDR1 SGHDN, CDR2 FVKESK. The ends were cut back, 5 bases at V and 7 bases at J, with 17 bases in the middle. The CDR3 nucleotides are TGTGCCAGCAGCGAGGACCGGCGTCCAGGTGGCTACACCTTC. Amino acids: CASSEDRRPGGYTF.

The chain carries TRBV18 and TRBJ1-2; possible D gene TRBD1, 6 bases. The CDR3 is 15 amino acids. CDR1 and CDR2 from the germline V gene are KGHSH and LQKENI. V lost 5 bases and J 4 bases, leaving 17 bases between the germline ends. The DNA for the CDR3 is TGTGCCAGCTCATCACGGAAACAGGGATTCTATGGCTACACCTTC. Residues: CASSSRKQGFYGYTF.

This chain joins TRBV6-1 and TRBJ2-3; no reliable D call. The germline V gene encodes CDR1 MNHNS and CDR2 SASEGT. Trimming removed 2 bases at V and 1 base at J, with 13 bases between. The CDR3 sequence is 16 residues long. CDR3 nucleotide sequence: TGTGCCAGCAGTGAATGGGTGGGATTCGGCACAGATACGCAGTATTTT. It is translated as CASSEWVGFGTDTQYF.

The chain combines TRBV5-6 with TRBJ2-5; TRBD2 matches at 10 bases. The length of the CDR3 is 14 residues. CDR1 and CDR2 from the germline V gene are SGHDT and YYEEEE. J lost 2 bases, V lost 3 bases, and 1 base had no gene match. This CDR3 is CASSSLAGQETQYF. The DNA for the CDR3 is TGTGCCAGCAGCTCACTAGCGGGGCAAGAGACCCAGTACTTC.

The rearrangement joins TRBV5-1 to TRBJ1-6, with 11 nucleotides matching TRBD1. With 2 bases clipped from V and 10 bases from J, the junction kept 2 bases outside the gene matches. The CDR3 is 14 residues long. From germline, CDR1 is SGHRS and CDR2 YFSETQ. CDR3: CASSFGTGGSPLHF. The CDR3 bases are TGCGCCAGCAGCTTCGGGACAGGGGGATCACCCCTCCACTTT. The complete variable domain, with remaining parts taken from reference TRBV5-1 and TRBJ1-6, reads KAGVTQTPRYLIKTRGQQVTLSCSPISGHRSVSWYQQTPGQGLQFLFEYFSETQRNKGNFPGRFSGRQFSNSRSEMNVSTLELGDSALYLCASSFGTGGSPLHFGNGTRLTVT.

This clone was seen only once. The chain recombines TRBV4-2 with TRBJ1-2, with a weak D call TRBD1 (5 bases). The CDR3 extends over 14 amino acids. V shed 4 bases and J shed 8 bases, with 17 bases lying between them. Germline CDR1 reads LGHNA; CDR2 reads YNFKEQ. The CDR3 DNA reads TGTGCCAGCAGCCTAGCTCATGTGACAGAGGGCTACACCTTC. Encoded protein: CASSLAHVTEGYTF.

The rearrangement uses TRBV6-5 and TRBJ2-3; D ambiguous. The CDR3 sequence is 13 residues long. Germline V gene sequence: CDR1 MNHEY, CDR2 SVGAGI. Trimming shortened V by 5 bases and J by 6 bases, and 12 bases separated the two germline ends. The CDR3 sequence is CASSISPGDTQYF. The CDR3 DNA is TGTGCCAGCAGTATTAGCCCCGGGGATACGCAGTATTTT.